This T cell receptor (beta chain) derives from a study of CD8 T cells in Susac syndrome (dated by TCRdb to the late 2010s). About the full investigation: Whether CD8+ T cell activation and differentiation in Susac syndrome was antigen driven was tested using repertoire sequencing. Broader findings and caveats from the paper: The study acknowledged that relatively few individuals were included in the TCR sequencing and HLA analysis.

On this clonotype: Its target antigen remains unknown. Per-base quality was not reported, and no clone a single base away is much larger than it.

RNA was extracted using the RNeasy kit, and about 0.5 to 1 ug of the RNA was reverse transcribed with random hexamers. TCR beta CDR3 regions were amplified with the immunoSEQ multiplex PCR assay covering 54 Vbeta and 13 Jbeta segments. To correct PCR amplification bias, a synthetic template baseline was used for both primer optimization and computational correction. The authors processed their data as follows. Reads were assigned to V, D and J genes according to IMGT and analyzed in immunoSEQ Analyzer, with only productive sequences retained. Clonality was calculated as one minus the Shannon entropy normalized by log2 of the number of productive unique sequences. For each patient and control, public and private clones were evaluated among the 100 most prevalent clones. A clone was defined as Susac-specific if it was absent from the healthy and MS cohorts, from 1052 published viral clones and from other ImmuneACCESS disease sequences. TCRdb passed the public sequencing reads through fastp at Q25 and MiXCR, retaining productive beta sequences. Records with the same CDR3 protein are collapsed into one entry carrying the most frequent genes and DNA. V and J calls and clone size were set by TCRdb, not the authors. Recorded for this sample are 300,000 to 350,000 distinct CDR3 sequences; around 92% of them occurred a single time. The ten largest account for more than 0.06% of the sample.

Peripheral blood CD8+ and CD4+ T cells from healthy donors, Susac syndrome patients and multiple sclerosis patients were profiled by high-throughput TCR beta sequencing. Treatment-naive patients with stable or active relapsing-remitting disease fulfilling revised McDonald criteria were used as multiple sclerosis controls. Bulk CD8+ and CD4+ T cells were purified by magnetic negative isolation, while CD8+ TEMRA cells were enriched using FACS. Blood was collected in EDTA tubes and processed within 24 hours, with PBMCs isolated through density gradient centrifugation. PBMCs intended for TCR sequencing were cryopreserved in liquid nitrogen and were subsequently thawed in a 37 degrees C water bath. Purity of sorted or isolated CD4+, CD8+ and CD8+ TEMRA cells was at least 90%. From the germline V gene, CDR1 is SGHTA and CDR2 is FQGTGA. Trimming takes 5 bases from V and 3 bases from J, and the germline ends sit 17 bases apart. Measured from the cysteine to the phenylalanine, the CDR3 is 16 residues long. Only the CDR3 part of the read is kept: 48 bases, read in frame from the first base.

The sample taken for sequencing was CD4+ T cells from PBMCs. The sequence came from a human donor with multiple sclerosis. The V and J segments used are TRBV7-3 and TRBJ2-1, with the D gene not confidently named. The CDR3 region reads CASSNRIGPYYNEQFF. The nucleotides read TGTGCCAGCAGCAATCGAATAGGCCCGTACTACAATGAGCAGTTCTTC.